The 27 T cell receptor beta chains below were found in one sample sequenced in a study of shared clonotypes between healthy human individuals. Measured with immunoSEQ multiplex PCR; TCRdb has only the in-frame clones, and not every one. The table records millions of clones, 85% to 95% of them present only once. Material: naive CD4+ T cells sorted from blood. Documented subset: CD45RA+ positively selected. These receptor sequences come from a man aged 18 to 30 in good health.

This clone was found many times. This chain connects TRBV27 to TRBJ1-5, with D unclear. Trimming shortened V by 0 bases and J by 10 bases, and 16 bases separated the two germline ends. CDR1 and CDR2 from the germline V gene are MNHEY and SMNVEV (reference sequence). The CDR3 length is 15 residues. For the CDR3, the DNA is TGTGCCAGCAGTTTATCGGCCGGAGGTGGATTCCCCCAGCATTTT. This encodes CASSLSAGGGFPQHF.

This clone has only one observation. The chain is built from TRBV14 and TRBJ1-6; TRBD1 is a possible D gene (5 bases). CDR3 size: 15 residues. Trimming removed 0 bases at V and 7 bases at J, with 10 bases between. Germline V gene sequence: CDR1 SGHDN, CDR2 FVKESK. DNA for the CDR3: TGTGCCAGCAGCCAAGATTACGGGGGGAATTCACCCCTCCACTTT. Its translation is CASSQDYGGNSPLHF.

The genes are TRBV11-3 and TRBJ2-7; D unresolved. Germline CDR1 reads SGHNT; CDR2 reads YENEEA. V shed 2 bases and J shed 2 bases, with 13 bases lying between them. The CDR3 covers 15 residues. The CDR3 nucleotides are TGTGCCAGCAGCTTATCCGGGTTGAATCCCTACGAGCAGTACTTC. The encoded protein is CASSLSGLNPYEQYF.

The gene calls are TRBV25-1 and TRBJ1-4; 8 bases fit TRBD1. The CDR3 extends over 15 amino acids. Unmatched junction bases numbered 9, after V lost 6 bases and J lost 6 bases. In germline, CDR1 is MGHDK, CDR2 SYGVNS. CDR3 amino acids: CASREAGGVYEKLFF. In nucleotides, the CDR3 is TGTGCCAGCAGAGAGGCAGGGGGCGTATATGAAAAACTGTTTTTT.

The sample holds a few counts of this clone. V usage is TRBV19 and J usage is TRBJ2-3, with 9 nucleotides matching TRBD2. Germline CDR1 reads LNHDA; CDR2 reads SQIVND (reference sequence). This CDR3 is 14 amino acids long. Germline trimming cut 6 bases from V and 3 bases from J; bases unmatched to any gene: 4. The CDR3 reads CASRSTSGTDTQYF. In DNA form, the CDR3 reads TGTGCCAGTAGATCGACTAGCGGAACAGATACGCAGTATTTT.

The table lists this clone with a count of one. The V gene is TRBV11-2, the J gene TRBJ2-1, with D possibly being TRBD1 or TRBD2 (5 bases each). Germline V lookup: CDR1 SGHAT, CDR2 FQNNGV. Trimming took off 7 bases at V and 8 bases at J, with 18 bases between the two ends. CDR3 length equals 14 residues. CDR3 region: CASTPRDLLDEQFF. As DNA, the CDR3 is TGTGCCAGCACCCCTCGGGACCTTTTGGATGAGCAGTTCTTC.

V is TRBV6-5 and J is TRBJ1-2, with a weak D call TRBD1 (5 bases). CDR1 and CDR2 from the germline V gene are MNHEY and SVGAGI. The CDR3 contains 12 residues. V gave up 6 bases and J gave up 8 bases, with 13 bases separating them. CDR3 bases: TGTGCCAGCAGCCAGGGAACGGGGGGCTACACCTTC. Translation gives CASSQGTGGYTF.

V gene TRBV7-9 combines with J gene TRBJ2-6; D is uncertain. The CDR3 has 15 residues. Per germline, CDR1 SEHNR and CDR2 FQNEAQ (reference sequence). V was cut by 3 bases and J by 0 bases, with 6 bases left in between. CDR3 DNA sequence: TGTGCCAGCAGCTTCCTCACCTCTGGGGCCAACGTCCTGACTTTC. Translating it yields CASSFLTSGANVLTF. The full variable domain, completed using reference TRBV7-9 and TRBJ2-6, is DTGVSQNPRHKITKRGQNVTFRCDPISEHNRLYWYRQTLGQGPEFLTYFQNEAQLEKSRLLSDRFSAERPKGSFSTLEIQRTEQGDSAMYLCASSFLTSGANVLTFGAGSRLTVL.

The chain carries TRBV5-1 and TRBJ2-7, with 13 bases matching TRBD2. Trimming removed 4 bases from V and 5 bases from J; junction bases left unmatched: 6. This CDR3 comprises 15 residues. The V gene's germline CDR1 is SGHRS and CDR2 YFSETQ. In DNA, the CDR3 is TGCGCCAGCAGCCCAGGACTAGCGGGAGTCCACGAGCAGTACTTC. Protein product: CASSPGLAGVHEQYF.

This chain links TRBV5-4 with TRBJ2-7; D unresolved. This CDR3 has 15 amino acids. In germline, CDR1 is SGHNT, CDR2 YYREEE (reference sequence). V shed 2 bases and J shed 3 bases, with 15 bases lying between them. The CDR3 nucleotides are TGTGCCAGCAGCTTAACTGGGAAGGGATACTACGAGCAGTACTTC. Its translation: CASSLTGKGYYEQYF.

CDR3 sequence reads: CASSSTVNTEAFF. The CDR3 DNA follows: TGCGCCAGCAGCAGCACAGTGAACACTGAAGCTTTCTTT. This chain joins TRBV5-1 and TRBJ1-1, with no clear D. Germline loops: CDR1 SGHRS, CDR2 YFSETQ. V lost 4 bases and J 0 bases, leaving 7 bases between the germline ends. The CDR3 is 13 residues long.

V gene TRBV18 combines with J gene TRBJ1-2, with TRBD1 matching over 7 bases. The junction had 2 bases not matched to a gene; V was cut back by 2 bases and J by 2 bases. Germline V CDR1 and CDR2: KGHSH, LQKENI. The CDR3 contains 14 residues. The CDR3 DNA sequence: TGTGCCAGCTCACCAAAGGGGGCCAACTATGGCTACACCTTC. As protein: CASSPKGANYGYTF.

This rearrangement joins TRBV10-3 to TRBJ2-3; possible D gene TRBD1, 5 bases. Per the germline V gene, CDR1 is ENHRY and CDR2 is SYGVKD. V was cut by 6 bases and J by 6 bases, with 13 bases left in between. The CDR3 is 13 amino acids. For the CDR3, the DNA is TGTGCCATCAGCTCCCTGGGGCTGGATACGCAGTATTTT. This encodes CAISSLGLDTQYF.

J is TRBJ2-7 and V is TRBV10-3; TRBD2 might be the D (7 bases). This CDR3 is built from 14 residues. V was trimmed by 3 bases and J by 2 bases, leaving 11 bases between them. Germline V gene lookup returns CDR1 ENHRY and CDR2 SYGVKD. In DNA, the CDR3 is TGTGCCATCAGTGACCTAGGGGGGGCCTACGAGCAGTACTTC. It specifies CAISDLGGAYEQYF.

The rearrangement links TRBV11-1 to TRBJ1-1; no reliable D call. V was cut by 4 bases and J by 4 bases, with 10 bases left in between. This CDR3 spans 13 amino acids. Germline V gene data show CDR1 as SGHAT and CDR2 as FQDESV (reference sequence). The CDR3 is CASSYVDGTEAFF. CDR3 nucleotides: TGTGCCAGCAGCTACGTGGACGGCACTGAAGCTTTCTTT.

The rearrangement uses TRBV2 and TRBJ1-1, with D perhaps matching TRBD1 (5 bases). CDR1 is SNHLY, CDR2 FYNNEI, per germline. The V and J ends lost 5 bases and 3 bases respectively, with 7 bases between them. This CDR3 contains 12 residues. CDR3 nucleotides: TGTGCCAGCAGTCCAGGGTACACTGAAGCTTTCTTT. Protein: CASSPGYTEAFF.

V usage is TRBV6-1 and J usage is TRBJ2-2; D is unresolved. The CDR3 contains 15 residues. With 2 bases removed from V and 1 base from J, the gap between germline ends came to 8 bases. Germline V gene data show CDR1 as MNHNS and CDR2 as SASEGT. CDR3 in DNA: TGTGCCAGCAGTGAAATAGGCAGGAACACCGGGGAGCTGTTTTTT. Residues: CASSEIGRNTGELFF.

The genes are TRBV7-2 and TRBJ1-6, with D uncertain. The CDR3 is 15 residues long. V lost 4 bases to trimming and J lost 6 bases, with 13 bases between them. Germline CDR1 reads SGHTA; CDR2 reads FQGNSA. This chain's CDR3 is CASSSFPGGNSPLHF. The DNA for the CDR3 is TGTGCCAGCAGCTCATTCCCGGGTGGTAATTCACCCCTCCACTTT.

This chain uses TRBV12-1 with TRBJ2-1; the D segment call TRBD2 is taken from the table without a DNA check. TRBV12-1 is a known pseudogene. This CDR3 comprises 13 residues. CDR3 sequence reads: CASSFVRRNEQFF. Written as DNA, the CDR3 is TGTGCCAGCAGCTTTGTGCGTCGCAATGAGCAGTTCTTC.

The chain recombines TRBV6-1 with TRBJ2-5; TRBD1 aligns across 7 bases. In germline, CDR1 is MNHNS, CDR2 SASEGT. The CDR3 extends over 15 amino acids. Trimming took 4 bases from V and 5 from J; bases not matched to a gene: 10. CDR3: CASSGQGRTTETQYF. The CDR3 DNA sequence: TGTGCCAGCAGTGGACAGGGAAGAACGACGGAGACCCAGTACTTC.

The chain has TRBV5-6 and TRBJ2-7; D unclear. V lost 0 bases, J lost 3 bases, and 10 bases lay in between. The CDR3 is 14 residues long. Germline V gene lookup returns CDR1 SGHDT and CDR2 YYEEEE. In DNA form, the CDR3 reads TGTGCCAGCAGCTTGGGGCTGGGCCACTACGAGCAGTACTTC. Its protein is CASSLGLGHYEQYF.

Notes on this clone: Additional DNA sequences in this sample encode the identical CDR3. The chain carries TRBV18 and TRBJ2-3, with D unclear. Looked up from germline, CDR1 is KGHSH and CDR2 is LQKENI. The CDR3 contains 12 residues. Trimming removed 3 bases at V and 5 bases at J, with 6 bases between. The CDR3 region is CASSPLRDTQYF. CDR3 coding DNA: TGTGCCAGCTCACCGCTGAGAGATACGCAGTATTTT.

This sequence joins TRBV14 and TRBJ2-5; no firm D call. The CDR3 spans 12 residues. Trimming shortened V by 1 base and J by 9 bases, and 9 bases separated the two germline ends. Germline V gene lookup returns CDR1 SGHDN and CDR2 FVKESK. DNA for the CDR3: TGTGCCAGCAGCCAAGGGACCACGGCCCAGTACTTC. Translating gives CASSQGTTAQYF.

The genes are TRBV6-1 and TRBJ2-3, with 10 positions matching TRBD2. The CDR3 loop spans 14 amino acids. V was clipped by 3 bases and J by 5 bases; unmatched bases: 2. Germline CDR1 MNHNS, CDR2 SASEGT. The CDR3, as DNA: TGTGCCAGCAGTGATAGCGGGGGGCTAGATACGCAGTATTTT. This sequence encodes CASSDSGGLDTQYF.

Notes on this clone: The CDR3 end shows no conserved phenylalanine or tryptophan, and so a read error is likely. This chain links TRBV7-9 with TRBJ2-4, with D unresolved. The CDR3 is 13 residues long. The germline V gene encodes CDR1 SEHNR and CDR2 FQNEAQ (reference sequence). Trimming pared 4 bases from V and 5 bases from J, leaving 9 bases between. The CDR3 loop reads CASSSGAQNIQYL. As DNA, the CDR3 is TGTGCCAGCAGCTCGGGTGCCCAAAACATTCAGTACCTC.

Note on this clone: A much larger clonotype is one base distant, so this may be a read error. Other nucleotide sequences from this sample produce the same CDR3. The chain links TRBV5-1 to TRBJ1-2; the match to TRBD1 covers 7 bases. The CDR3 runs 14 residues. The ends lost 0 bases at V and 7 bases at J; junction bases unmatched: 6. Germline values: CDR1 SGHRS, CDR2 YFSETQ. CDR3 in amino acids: CASSLDQGVAGYTF. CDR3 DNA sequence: TGCGCCAGCAGCTTGGACCAGGGGGTGGCTGGCTACACCTTC.

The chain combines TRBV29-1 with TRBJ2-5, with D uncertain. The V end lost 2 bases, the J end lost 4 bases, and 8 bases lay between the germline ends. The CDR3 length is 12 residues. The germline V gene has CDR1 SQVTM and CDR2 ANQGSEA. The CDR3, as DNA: TGCAGCGTTGAAAAGGGTGTAGAGACCCAGTACTTC. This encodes CSVEKGVETQYF.